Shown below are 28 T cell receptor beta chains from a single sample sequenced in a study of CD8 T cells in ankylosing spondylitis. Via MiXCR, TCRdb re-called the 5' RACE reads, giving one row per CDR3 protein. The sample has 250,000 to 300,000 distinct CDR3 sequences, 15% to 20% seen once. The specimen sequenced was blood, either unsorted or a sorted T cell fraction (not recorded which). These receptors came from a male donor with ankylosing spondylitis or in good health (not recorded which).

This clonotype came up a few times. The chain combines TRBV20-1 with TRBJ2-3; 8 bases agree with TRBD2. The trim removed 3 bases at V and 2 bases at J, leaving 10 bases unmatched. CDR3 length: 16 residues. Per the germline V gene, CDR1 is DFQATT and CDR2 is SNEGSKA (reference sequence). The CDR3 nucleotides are TGCAGTGCTAGTCGGGGGGGCGGAACAGCCACAGATACGCAGTATTTT. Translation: CSASRGGGTATDTQYF.

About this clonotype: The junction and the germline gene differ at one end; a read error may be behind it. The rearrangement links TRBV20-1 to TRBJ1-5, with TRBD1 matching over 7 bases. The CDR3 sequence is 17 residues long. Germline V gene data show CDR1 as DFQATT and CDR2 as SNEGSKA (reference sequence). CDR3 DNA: TGCTGTGCTAGAGCCGACAGGGAACGGTTGAGCAATCAGCCCCAGCATTTT. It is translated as CCARADRERLSNQPQHF.

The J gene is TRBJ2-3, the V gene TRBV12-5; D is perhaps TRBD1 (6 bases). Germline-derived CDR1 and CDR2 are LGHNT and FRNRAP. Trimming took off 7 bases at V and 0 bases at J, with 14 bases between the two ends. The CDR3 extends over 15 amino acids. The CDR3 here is CASAPQQGSTDTQYF. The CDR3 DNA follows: TGTGCTAGTGCCCCCCAACAGGGTAGCACAGATACGCAGTATTTT.

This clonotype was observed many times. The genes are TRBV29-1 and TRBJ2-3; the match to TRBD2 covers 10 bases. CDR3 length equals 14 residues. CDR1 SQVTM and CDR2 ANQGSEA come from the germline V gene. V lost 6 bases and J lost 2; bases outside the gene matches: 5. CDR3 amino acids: CSVATSGSTDTQYF. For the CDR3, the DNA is TGCAGCGTGGCGACTAGCGGGTCCACAGATACGCAGTATTTT.

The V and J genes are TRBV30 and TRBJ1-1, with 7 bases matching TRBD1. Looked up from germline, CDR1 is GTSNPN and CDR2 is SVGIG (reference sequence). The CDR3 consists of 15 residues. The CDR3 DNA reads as TGTGCTACTAGTAGGGGGCGAAGAAGAGGCACTGAAGCTTTCTTT. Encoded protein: CATSRGRRRGTEAFF.

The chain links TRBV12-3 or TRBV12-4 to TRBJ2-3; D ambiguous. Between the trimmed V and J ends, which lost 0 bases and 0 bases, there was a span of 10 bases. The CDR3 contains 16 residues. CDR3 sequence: CASSLARRGSTDTQYF. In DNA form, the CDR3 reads TGTGCCAGCAGTTTAGCCCGACGAGGTAGCACAGATACGCAGTATTTT.

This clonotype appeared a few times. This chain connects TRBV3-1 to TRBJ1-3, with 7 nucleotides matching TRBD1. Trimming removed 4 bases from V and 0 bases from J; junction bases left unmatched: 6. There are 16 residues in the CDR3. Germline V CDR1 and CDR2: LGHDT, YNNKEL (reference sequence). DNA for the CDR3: TGTGCCAGCAGCCGAAGACAGGGTAGCTCTGGAAACACCATATATTTT. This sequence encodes CASSRRQGSSGNTIYF.

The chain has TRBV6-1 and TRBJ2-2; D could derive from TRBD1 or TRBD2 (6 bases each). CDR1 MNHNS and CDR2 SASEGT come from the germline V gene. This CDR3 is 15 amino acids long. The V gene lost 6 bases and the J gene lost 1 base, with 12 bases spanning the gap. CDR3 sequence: CASREGTLNTGELFF. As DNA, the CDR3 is TGTGCCAGCAGGGAGGGGACACTGAACACCGGGGAGCTGTTTTTT.

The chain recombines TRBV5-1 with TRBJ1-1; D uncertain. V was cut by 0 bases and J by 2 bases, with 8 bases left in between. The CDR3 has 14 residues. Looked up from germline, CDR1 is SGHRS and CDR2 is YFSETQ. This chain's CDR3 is CASSLESGNTEAFF. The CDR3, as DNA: TGCGCCAGCAGCTTGGAGTCCGGAAACACTGAAGCTTTCTTT.

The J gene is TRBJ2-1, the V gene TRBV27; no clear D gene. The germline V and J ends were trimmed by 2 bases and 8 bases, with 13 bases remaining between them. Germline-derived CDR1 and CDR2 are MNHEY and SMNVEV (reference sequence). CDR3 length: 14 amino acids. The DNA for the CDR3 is TGTGCCAGCAGTTTAAGGCGACCTGACCATGAGCAGTTCTTC. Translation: CASSLRRPDHEQFF.

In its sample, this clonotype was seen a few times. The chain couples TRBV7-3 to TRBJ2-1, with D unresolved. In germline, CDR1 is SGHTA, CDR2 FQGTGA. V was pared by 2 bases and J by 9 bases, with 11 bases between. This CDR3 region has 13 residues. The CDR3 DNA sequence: TGTGCCAGCAGCTTATCCGACGAAGGTGAGCAGTTCTTC. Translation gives CASSLSDEGEQFF. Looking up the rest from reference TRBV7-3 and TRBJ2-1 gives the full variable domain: GAGVSQTPSNKVTEKGKYVELRCDPISGHTALYWYRQSLGQGPEFLIYFQGTGAADDSGLPNDRFFAVRPEGSVSTLKIQRTERGDSAVYLCASSLSDEGEQFFGPGTRLTVL.

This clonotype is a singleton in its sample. CDR3 coding DNA: TGTGCCAGCAGTTACTCGAGGTTGACAGTCTACGAGCAGTACGTC. Amino acids: CASSYSRLTVYEQYV. V usage is TRBV6-5 and J usage is TRBJ2-7, with D possibly TRBD1 on 5 matching bases. Between the trimmed V and J ends, which lost 0 bases and 3 bases, there was a span of 12 bases. The germline CDR1 and CDR2 sequences are MNHEY and SVGAGI. This CDR3 has 15 amino acids.

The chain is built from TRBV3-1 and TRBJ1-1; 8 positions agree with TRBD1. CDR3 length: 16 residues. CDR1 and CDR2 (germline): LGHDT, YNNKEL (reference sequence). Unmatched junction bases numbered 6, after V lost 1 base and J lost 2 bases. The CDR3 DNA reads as TGTGCCAGCAGCCAAGGGCCGGACAGGGTAAACACTGAAGCTTTCTTT. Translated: CASSQGPDRVNTEAFF.

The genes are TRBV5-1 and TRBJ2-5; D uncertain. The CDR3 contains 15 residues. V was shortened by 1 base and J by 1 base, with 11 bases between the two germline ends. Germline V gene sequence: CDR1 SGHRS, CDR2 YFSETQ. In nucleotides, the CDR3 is TGCGCCAGCAGCTTGCGATTGACCCTCCAAGAGACCCAGTACTTC. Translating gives CASSLRLTLQETQYF. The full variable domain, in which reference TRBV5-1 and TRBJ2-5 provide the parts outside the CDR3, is KAGVTQTPRYLIKTRGQQVTLSCSPISGHRSVSWYQQTPGQGLQFLFEYFSETQRNKGNFPGRFSGRQFSNSRSEMNVSTLELGDSALYLCASSLRLTLQETQYFGPGTRLLVL.

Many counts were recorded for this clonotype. CDR3 in amino acids: CAWSSRKGTEAFF. The CDR3 nucleotides read TGTGCCTGGAGTTCTCGAAAAGGCACTGAAGCTTTCTTT. The rearrangement uses TRBV30 and TRBJ1-1; D is unresolved. Trimming cost V 2 bases and J 4 bases, with 11 bases left between them. CDR3 length equals 13 residues. Germline V gives CDR1 GTSNPN, CDR2 SVGIG (reference sequence).

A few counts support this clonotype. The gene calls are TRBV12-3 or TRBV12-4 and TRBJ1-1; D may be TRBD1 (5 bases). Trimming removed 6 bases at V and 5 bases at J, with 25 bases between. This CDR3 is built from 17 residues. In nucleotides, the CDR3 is TGTGCCAGCAGCCTCCGAAAAGGGACCGGGACGGATACTGAAGCTTTCTTT. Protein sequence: CASSLRKGTGTDTEAFF.

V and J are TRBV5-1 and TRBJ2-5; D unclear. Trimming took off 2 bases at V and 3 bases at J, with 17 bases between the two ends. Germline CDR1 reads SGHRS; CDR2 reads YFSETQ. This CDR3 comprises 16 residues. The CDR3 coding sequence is TGCGCCAGCAGCTTCCTAACGGGCCCACTCGAAGAGACCCAGTACTTC. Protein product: CASSFLTGPLEETQYF.

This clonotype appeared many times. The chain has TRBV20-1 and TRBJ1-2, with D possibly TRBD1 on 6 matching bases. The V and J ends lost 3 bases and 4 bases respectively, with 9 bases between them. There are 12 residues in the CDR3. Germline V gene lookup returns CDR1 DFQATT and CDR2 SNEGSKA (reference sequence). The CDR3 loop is CSASLGAYGYTF. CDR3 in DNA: TGCAGTGCTAGTTTGGGGGCCTATGGCTACACCTTC.

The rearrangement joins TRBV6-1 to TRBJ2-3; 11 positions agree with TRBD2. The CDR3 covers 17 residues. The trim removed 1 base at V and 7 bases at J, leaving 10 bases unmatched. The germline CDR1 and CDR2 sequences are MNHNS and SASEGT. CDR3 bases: TGTGCCAGCAGTGAAGTCCGTAGCGGGGGGGCCCCGAATACGCAGTATTTT. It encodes CASSEVRSGGAPNTQYF.

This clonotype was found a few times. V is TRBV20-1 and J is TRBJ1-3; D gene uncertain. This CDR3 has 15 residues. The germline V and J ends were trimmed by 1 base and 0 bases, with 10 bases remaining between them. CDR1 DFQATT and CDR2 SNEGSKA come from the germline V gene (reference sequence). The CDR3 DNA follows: TGCAGTGCTAGAGGAGACGGATCCTCTGGAAACACCATATATTTT. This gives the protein CSARGDGSSGNTIYF.

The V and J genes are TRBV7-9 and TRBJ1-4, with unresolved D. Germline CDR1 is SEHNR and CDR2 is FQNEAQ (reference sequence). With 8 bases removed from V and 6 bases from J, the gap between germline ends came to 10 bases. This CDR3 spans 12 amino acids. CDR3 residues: CASEGLDEKLFF. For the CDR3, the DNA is TGTGCCAGCGAGGGCCTTGATGAAAAACTGTTTTTT.

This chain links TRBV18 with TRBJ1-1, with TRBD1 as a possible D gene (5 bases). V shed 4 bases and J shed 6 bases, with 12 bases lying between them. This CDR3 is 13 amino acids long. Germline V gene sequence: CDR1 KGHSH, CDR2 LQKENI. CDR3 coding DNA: TGTGCCAGCTCACTTTCACGGGACTCTGAAGCTTTCTTT. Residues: CASSLSRDSEAFF.

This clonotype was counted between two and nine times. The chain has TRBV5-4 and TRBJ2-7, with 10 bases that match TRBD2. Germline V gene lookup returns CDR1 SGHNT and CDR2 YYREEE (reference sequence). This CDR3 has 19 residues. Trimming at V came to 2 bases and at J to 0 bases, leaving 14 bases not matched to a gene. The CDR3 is CASSLILTSGTTVSYEQYV. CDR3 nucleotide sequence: TGTGCCAGCAGCTTAATTCTCACTAGCGGGACCACGGTCTCCTACGAGCAGTACGTC.

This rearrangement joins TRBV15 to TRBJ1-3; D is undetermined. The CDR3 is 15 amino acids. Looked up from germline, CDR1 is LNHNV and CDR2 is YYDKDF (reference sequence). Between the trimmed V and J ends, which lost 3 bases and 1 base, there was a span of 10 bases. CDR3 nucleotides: TGTGCCACCAGCAGGTGGGGAGAGTCTGGAAACACCATATATTTT. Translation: CATSRWGESGNTIYF.

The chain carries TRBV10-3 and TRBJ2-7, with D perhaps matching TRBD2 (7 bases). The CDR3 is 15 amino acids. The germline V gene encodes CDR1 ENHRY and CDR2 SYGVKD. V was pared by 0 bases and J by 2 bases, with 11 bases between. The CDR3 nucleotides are TGTGCCATCAGTGAGTCGGGGGCGGGAGCCTACGAGCAGTACGTC. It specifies CAISESGAGAYEQYV.

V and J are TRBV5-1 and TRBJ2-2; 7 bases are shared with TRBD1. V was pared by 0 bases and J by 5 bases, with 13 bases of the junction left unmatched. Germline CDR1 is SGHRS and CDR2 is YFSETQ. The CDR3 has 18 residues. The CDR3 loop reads CASSLGLEMTGRTGELFF. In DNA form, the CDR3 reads TGCGCCAGCAGCTTGGGTTTGGAAATGACAGGGCGAACCGGGGAGCTGTTTTTT.

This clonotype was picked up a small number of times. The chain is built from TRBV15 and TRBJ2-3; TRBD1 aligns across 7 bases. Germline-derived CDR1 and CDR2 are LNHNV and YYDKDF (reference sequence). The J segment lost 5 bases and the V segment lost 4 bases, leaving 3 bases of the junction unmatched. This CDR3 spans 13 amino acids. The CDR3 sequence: CATSKGAGDTQYF. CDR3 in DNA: TGTGCCACCAGCAAGGGGGCTGGAGATACGCAGTATTTT. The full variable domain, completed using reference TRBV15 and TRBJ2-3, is DAMVIQNPRYQVTQFGKPVTLSCSQTLNHNVMYWYQQKSSQAPKLLFHYYDKDFNNEADTPDNFQSRRPNTSFCFLDIRSPGLGDTAMYLCATSKGAGDTQYFGPGTRLTVL.

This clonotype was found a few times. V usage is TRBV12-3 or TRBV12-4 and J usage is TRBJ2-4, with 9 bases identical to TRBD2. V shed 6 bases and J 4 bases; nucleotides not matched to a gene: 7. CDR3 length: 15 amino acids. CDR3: CASSRLAADKNIQYF. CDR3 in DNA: TGTGCCAGCAGCCGACTAGCGGCCGATAAAAACATTCAGTACTTC.